The rows below give T cell receptor beta chains drawn from one sample of a study of shared clonotypes between healthy human individuals. Generated by immunoSEQ multiplex PCR, the TCRdb table keeps only in-frame clones and is missing some. The sample has approximately 340,000 clones; about 74% are singletons. Sequenced sample: memory CD4+ T cells sorted from blood. These receptors originate from a man aged 30-40 years in good health. The CDR3 runs from the conserved cysteine through the conserved F or W. The size of a clone is reported for some rows only, either as once, few or many, or as a class for expanded clones.

TRBV2	-	CASKIRANTGELFF
TRBV10-3	once	CAISGAGNNEQFF
TRBV19	-	CASSISGGTDTEAFF
TRBV27	-	CASSLSRGTYEQYF
TRBV28	-	CASRTGRDTEAFF
TRBV5-5	once	CASSLRRAPNEKLFF
TRBV5-1	-	CASSLDPAWSYNEQFF
TRBV7-2	-	CASSLGNGAGELFF
TRBV4-2	-	CASSQNSGLNTGELFF
TRBV2	-	CASSGGQIAPGEQYF
TRBV2	once	CASSGAGLAGVRYNEQFF
TRBV11-2	once	CASSGTSGSYNEQFF
TRBV5-1	-	CASSLTGWSTNEKLFF
TRBV13	many	CASSFGTGALRWREQYF
TRBV4-1	-	CASSRDATVNAGELFF
TRBV27	-	CASSLNHLYPSEQYF
TRBV9	-	CASSGGTGSHYEQYF
TRBV28	-	CASSVDSGYSYNEQFF
TRBV5-4	few	CASSPGTSGSKYEQYF
TRBV5-5	-	CASSPRPGNTIYF
TRBV5-1	-	CASSWSGQGSYTQYF
TRBV25-1	-	CASSESQNRYEQYF
TRBV5-5	few	CASSHQSGTHTEAFF
TRBV10-3	-	CAISELIMVTGELFF
TRBV9	-	CASSPDQGGYTF
TRBV18	-	CASSPPSSRFGNTIYF
TRBV11-3	-	CASSSPGQGASEQYF
TRBV28	-	CASSSPYEQYF
TRBV10-3	-	CAISEFGGTGNTIYF
TRBV11-2	-	CASSPPGTIREQFF
TRBV7-9	once	CASSLGSGGPTKETQYF
TRBV5-5	many	CASSLDVVSYNEQFF
TRBV5-6	-	CASSLTVEQYF
TRBV28	-	CASGTARYGYTF
TRBV7-8	once	CASVKRAGMNTEAFF
TRBV11-2	-	CASSVDRGVGNTIYF
TRBV19	-	CASSIDRSSGYSNQPQHF
TRBV18	-	CASAGLTLRNTEAFF
TRBV19	-	CASSTLRTGNEQYF
TRBV25-1	-	CASTSDRTPSGANVLTF
TRBV6-1	-	CASQKLGGYEQYF